What follows describes a single T cell receptor beta chain. Its target is unknown. These data belong to a study of cytomegalovirus exposure and HLA in healthy donors. The study, taken as a whole, reports: Investigators reported approximately 150 TCR beta chains as tied to cytomegalovirus.

Germline CDR1 and CDR2: SNHLY and FYNNEI. V was trimmed by 2 bases and J by 8 bases, leaving 12 bases between them. The CDR3 contains 14 residues. TCRdb's table, derived via immunoSEQ multiplex PCR, lists solely in-frame clones and lacks some. The repertoire holds 150,000 to 200,000 clones, with around four fifths as singletons. V and J are TRBV2 and TRBJ1-4, with D possibly being TRBD1 (5 bases). The receptor was isolated from a man aged 25-45 years in good health and CMV-seropositive. The sample comprised PBMCs. The CDR3 sequence is CASSEWTRLEKLFF. CDR3 bases: TGTGCCAGCAGTGAATGGACACGATTAGAAAAACTGTTTTTT.